Below, 3 T cell receptor beta chains from the same sample are listed, as sequenced in a study of T cell changes during pregnancy in multiple sclerosis (dated by TCRdb to between 2018 and 2021). The protocol used for the library was the immunoSEQ multiplex PCR assay. The table comes from immuneACCESS by way of TCRdb, which keeps in-frame sequences with V and J called. Part of the clones is missing from these tables; in studies checked, under half for an unresolved V gene and the rest for unknown reasons. This sample comprises around 97,000 clones, 90% of them detected only once. The ten biggest clones cover roughly 0.79% of the sample. Sequences were derived from peripheral blood, sampled in the second trimester of pregnancy. Source of these receptors: a female donor in good health, enrolled as a control in a pregnancy study.

The chain links TRBV5-1 to TRBJ2-5, with 12 bases lining up with TRBD2. The CDR3 extends over 21 amino acids. The germline CDR1 and CDR2 sequences are SGHRS and YFSETQ. The V gene end was trimmed by 2 bases and the J gene end by 5 bases; junction bases not matched to a gene: 22. CDR3 nucleotide sequence: TGCGCCAGCAGCTTTGGATTTGGAACACTAGCGGGAGGAGGGTATAAGGAGACCCAGTACTTC. Its translation: CASSFGFGTLAGGGYKETQYF.

This clone has only one observation. Relative to the germline gene, one junction end is altered; a read error may explain this. The chain joins TRBV9 to TRBJ2-3; TRBD2 matches 11 bases. Germline lookup yields CDR1 SGDLS and CDR2 YYNGEE. The CDR3 runs to 14 residues. The DNA of the CDR3 is TGTGCCAGCACCGTAGCGGGGGGGACAGATACGCAGTATTTT. It translates to CASTVAGGTDTQYF.

The rearrangement joins TRBV7-9 to TRBJ1-1; D uncertain. Germline CDR1 reads SEHNR; CDR2 reads FQNEAQ (reference sequence). The CDR3 contains 14 residues. Trimming shortened V by 1 base and J by 4 bases, and 10 bases separated the two germline ends. CDR3 nucleotides: TGTGCCAGCAGCTTAGTTTCGGTTACCACTGAAGCTTTCTTT. It translates to CASSLVSVTTEAFF.